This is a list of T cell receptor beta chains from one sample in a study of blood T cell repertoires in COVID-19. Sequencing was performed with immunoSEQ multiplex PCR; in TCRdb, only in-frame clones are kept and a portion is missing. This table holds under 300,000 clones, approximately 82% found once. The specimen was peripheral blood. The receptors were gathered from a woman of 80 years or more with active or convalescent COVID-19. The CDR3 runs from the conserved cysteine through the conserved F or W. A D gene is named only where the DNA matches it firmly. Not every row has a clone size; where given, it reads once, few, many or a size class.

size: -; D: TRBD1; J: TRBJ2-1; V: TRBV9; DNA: TGTGCCAGCAGCGTTACAGGGGTTTCGGCCTACAATGAGCAGTTCTTC; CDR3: CASSVTGVSAYNEQFF
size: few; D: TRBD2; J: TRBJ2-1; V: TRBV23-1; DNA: TGCGCCAGCAGTCAGCCGGGGGAGGGAAATGAGCAGTTCTTC; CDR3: CASSQPGEGNEQFF
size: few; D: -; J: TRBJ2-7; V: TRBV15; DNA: TGTGCCACCAGCAGAGATAAAGGGAGTGCAATCCACGAGCAGTACTTC; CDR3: CATSRDKGSAIHEQYF
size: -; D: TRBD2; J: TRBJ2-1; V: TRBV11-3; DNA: TGTGCCAGCAGCTTTTCCAGCGGGAGTGGCGATGAGCAGTTCTTC; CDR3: CASSFSSGSGDEQFF
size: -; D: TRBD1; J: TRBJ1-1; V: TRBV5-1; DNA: TGCGCCAGCAGCTTGGATGCAGGGGGGATCATGAACACTGAAGCTTTCTTT; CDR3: CASSLDAGGIMNTEAFF
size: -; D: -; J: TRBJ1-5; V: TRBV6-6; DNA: TGTGCCAGCAGTTCCGGGACATACAATCAGCCCCAGCATTTT; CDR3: CASSSGTYNQPQHF
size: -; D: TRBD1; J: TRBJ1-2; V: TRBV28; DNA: TGTGCCAGCAGGGTATTGGACAGGGGTGGTGGCTACACCTTC; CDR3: CASRVLDRGGGYTF
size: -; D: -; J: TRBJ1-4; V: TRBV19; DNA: TGTGCCAGTAGTAGGACATTCGCTGAAAAACTGTTTTTT; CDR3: CASSRTFAEKLFF
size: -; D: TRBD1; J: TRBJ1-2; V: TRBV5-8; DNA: TGTGCCAGCAGCTTGCGTGGACGGGACAGGACAGCGGAGGGCTACACCTTC; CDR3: CASSLRGRDRTAEGYTF
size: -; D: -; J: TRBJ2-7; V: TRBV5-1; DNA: TGCGCCAGCAGCTTGAGCGCGGGGCCTTACGAGCAGTACTTC; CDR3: CASSLSAGPYEQYF
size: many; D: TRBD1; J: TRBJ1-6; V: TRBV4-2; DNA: TGTGCCAGCAGCCAAGCAAGACAGGGGACCTATAATTCACCCCTCCACTTT; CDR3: CASSQARQGTYNSPLHF
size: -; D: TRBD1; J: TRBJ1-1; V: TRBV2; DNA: TGTGCCAGCAGGAGAACAGGGGGCACTGAAGCTTTCTTT; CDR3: CASRRTGGTEAFF
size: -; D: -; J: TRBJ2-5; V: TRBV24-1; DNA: TGTGCCACCAGTGAGGGGACTCCCGGGAGCGGCGGGACCCAGTACTTC; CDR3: CATSEGTPGSGGTQYF
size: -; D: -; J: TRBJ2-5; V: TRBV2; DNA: TGTGCCAGCAGTGAAACCGGAGGCCAAGAGACCCAGTACTTC; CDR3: CASSETGGQETQYF
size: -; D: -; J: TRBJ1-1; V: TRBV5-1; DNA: TGCGCCAGCAGCGATCAAGCGATGAACACTGAAGCTTTCTTT; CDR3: CASSDQAMNTEAFF
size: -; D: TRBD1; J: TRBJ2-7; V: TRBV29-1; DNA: TGCAGCGGAAGACAGGGGTCCTACGAGCAGTACTTC; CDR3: CSGRQGSYEQYF
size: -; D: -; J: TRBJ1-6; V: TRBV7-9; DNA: TGTGCCAGCAGCCGGACTGCCGATTCACCCCTCCACTTT; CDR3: CASSRTADSPLHF
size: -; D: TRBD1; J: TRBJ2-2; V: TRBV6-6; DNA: TGTGCCAGCACCGGGGCCCCAGGGGGTGGCACCGGGGAGCTGTTTTTT; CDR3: CASTGAPGGGTGELFF
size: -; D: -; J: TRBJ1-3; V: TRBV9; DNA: TGTGCCAGCAGCGTAGGAGACAGGGGAAACACCATATATTTT; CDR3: CASSVGDRGNTIYF
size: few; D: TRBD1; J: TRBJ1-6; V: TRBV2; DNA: TGTGCCAGCAGTGGATGGACAGGGGATTCACCCCTCCACTTT; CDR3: CASSGWTGDSPLHF
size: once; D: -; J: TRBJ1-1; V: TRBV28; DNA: TGTGCCAGCAGTTTTATGAACACTGAAGCTTTCTTT; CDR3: CASSFMNTEAFF
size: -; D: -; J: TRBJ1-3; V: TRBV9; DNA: TGTGCCAGCAGCCCCCGCCTGAGCTCTGGAAACACCATATATTTT; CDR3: CASSPRLSSGNTIYF
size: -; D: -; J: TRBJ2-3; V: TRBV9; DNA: TGTGCCAGCAGCGTAAGAGGGGGGGCTAGCACAGATACGCAGTATTTT; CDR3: CASSVRGGASTDTQYF
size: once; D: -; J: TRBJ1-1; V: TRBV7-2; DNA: TGTGCCAGCAGCTGGACACCAATGAACACTGAAGCTTTCTTT; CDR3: CASSWTPMNTEAFF
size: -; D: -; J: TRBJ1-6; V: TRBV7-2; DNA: TGTGCCAGCAGCACACGGGCCCGGGGGACCCTCTATAATTCACCCCTCCACTTT; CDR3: CASSTRARGTLYNSPLHF
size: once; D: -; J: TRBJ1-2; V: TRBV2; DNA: TGTGCCAGCAGAGAACAGGGTCTGGATGGCTACACCTTC; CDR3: CASREQGLDGYTF
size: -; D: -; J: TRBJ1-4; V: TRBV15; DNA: TGTGCCACCAGCAGAGATAAGCGTGGCCCTTTTGAAAAACTGTTTTTT; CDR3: CATSRDKRGPFEKLFF
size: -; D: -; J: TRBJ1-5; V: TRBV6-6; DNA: TGTGCCAGCGCGTCCAGTTCCGGGGTCCAAAATCAGCCCCAGCATTTT; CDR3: CASASSSGVQNQPQHF
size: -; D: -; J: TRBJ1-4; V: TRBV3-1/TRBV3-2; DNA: TGTGCCAGCAGCCAAGCGGTGGGCTGGACTAATGAAAAACTGTTTTTT; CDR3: CASSQAVGWTNEKLFF
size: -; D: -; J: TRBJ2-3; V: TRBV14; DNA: TGTGCCAGCAGCCCGTTCTCAGCGTATACGCAGTATTTT; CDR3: CASSPFSAYTQYF